This T cell receptor beta chain was identified during a study of blood T cell repertoires in COVID-19 (dated by TCRdb to about 2020). As for the study more broadly: Samples covering the acute and convalescent phases of COVID-19 were provided by collaborators in the United States, Italy and Spain. The prospective study material was composed of cDNA or gDNA derived from T cells, B-cell-depleted T cells, or PBMCs. The dataset comprised deeply sampled blood TCRbeta repertoires from subjects exposed to, actively infected with, or recovered from COVID-19. The repertoires were made available in a free public database intended to serve as a resource for research on the immune response to SARS-CoV-2. The samples were drawn from the first 160 participants of the ongoing ImmuneRACE study and from about 1,200 subjects provided by 6 global collaborators. Nearly every sample came with metadata listing a de-identified subject ID, COVID-19 status, age in years and sex. HLA class I and class II types, where available, came from metadata supplied by the sample provider rather than from assay-based typing. General conclusions and limits of the study: Clinical and demographic metadata were provided uncurated, with the amount varying by source and participant.

Of note for this clone: What antigen it recognizes has not been identified. No base quality information exists; no much larger clone differs at one position.

Participants in the prospective study were aged about 18 to 100 years, lived in 24 United States geographic areas, and enrolled through a virtual design. In the prospective study, cohorts were assigned on the basis of participant-reported clinical history obtained from a screening survey and a study questionnaire. Exposed participants had been in contact with someone with a PCR-confirmed or clinician-diagnosed COVID-19 case within 2 weeks of study entry. In the prospective study, mobile phlebotomists collected whole blood, serum and a nasopharyngeal or oropharyngeal swab from each participant. Participants in the prospective study had the option to provide additional blood draws and questionnaires over a roughly 2-month period. Before DNA extraction, blood samples from the prospective study were shipped at room temperature or frozen. The CDR1 and CDR2 encoded by the germline V gene are SGHRS and YFSETQ. The CDR3 sequence holds 14 residues, the cysteine and phenylalanine included. The retained sequence is limited to the CDR3, 42 bases, with the frame set at the first base. Germline trimming: 5 bases from V, 5 bases from J; junction bases outside gene matches: 6.

TCRbeta CDR3 regions were amplified from genomic DNA by means of the immunoSEQ Assay, a bias-controlled multiplex PCR. The authors processed their data as follows. Nucleated cell counts per sample were estimated from amplification of reference gene primers within the assay. To quantify the absolute abundance of each unique TCRbeta CDR3 rearrangement, sequence reads were collapsed and filtered. For each sample, productive Simpson clonality was calculated as the square root of Simpson's diversity index across productive rearrangements. Here the immuneACCESS table is served through TCRdb, limited to in-frame sequences with V and J called. Missing clones are a known gap in these copies; in checked studies unresolved V genes cover under half, and the rest lacks a known reason. V and J calls and clone size are as listed in that table; D and trimming were resolved from the DNA. This sample comprises 250,000 or so clones, around 82% of them detected only once. The ten largest clones add up to 3.6% of the sample.

Sequenced material: PBMCs or T cells enriched from blood (not recorded which). This sequence originates from a woman in her 40s who had been exposed to COVID-19. Recombination joined TRBV5-1 with TRBJ2-1; TRBD2 aligns with 8 central bases. Here the CDR3 is given as CASRPGGGNNEQFF. Here is the DNA: TGCGCCAGCAGACCCGGGGGGGGAAACAATGAGCAGTTCTTC.